Below, 23 T cell receptor beta chains from the same sample are listed, as sequenced in a study of OX40 agonist ivuxolimab in advanced cancers. Clones were read by immunoSEQ multiplex PCR, and TCRdb kept only the in-frame ones, dropping some. The repertoire holds roughly 80,000 clones, approximately 86% seen once, with about 0.75% in the top ten. The source material was CD4+ or CD8+ T cells sorted from blood, sampled in a trial of the OX40 agonist ivuxolimab. These receptors originate from an adult with an advanced solid tumor such as melanoma, head and neck, liver or kidney cancer.

V is TRBV28 and J is TRBJ1-5; D may be TRBD1 (6 bases). With 6 bases removed from V and 2 bases from J, the gap between germline ends came to 14 bases. CDR3 size: 15 residues. CDR1 and CDR2 from the germline V gene are MDHEN and SYDVKM. The CDR3 nucleotides read TGTGCCAGCAGCCGCAGGGGTTTCGGCAATCAGCCCCAGCATTTT. Amino acids: CASSRRGFGNQPQHF.

This clone was seen just once. The chain carries TRBV2 and TRBJ1-2; 7 bases agree with TRBD1. This CDR3 region has 14 residues. The germline V gene has CDR1 SNHLY and CDR2 FYNNEI. The V and J ends lost 6 bases and 7 bases, in that order; junction bases with no gene match: 11. CDR3 sequence reads: CASRINRGSSGYTF. The CDR3 DNA reads TGTGCCAGCAGAATTAACAGGGGATCCTCTGGCTACACCTTC.

This chain joins TRBV4-1 and TRBJ1-1; maybe TRBD1 (6 bases). Germline assignment: CDR1 MGHRA and CDR2 YSYEKL. This CDR3 is built from 14 residues. Trimming shortened V by 3 bases and J by 2 bases, and 10 bases separated the two germline ends. This CDR3 reads CASSHGGTNTEAFF. The CDR3 DNA reads TGCGCCAGCAGCCATGGGGGGACAAACACTGAAGCTTTCTTT.

J is TRBJ1-6 and V is TRBV2, with D perhaps TRBD1 (6 bases). Trimming cost V 8 bases and J 8 bases, with 13 bases left between them. From germline, CDR1 is SNHLY and CDR2 FYNNEI. This CDR3 has 13 amino acids. CDR3 nucleotide sequence: TGTGCCAGCGGTGGACAGCTCGATTCACCCCTCCACTTT. Translating gives CASGGQLDSPLHF.

The CDR3 DNA reads TGTGCCAGTAGGCCGACAGGGGGCAACGAAAAACTGTTTTTT. Its translation: CASRPTGGNEKLFF. This chain uses TRBV19 with TRBJ1-4; 10 bases fit TRBD1. V trimming: 6 bases; J trimming: 8 bases; junction bases outside the gene matches: 6. This CDR3 comprises 14 residues. The germline V gene has CDR1 LNHDA and CDR2 SQIVND (reference sequence).

J is TRBJ1-1 and V is TRBV6-6, with 8 bases that match TRBD1. The length of the CDR3 is 16 residues. Unmatched junction bases numbered 8, after V lost 5 bases and J lost 0 bases. Germline V gene data show CDR1 as MNHNY and CDR2 as SVGAGI (reference sequence). CDR3 nucleotides: TGTGCCAGCAGTAGCAGCCCAGGGGGCTTGAACACTGAAGCTTTCTTT. Amino acids: CASSSSPGGLNTEAFF.

CDR3 sequence (DNA): TGTGCCAGCAGCCCGGGAGGGTTAATTGGGGCCCTGGAGCAGTTCTTC. It encodes CASSPGGLIGALEQFF. The rearrangement uses TRBV7-2 and TRBJ2-1; TRBD2 agrees at 8 bases. Germline V lookup: CDR1 SGHTA, CDR2 FQGNSA. Trimming took 5 bases from V and 10 from J; bases not matched to a gene: 16. CDR3 size: 16 residues.

The gene calls are TRBV18 and TRBJ2-7, with 8 nucleotides matching TRBD1. The V gene's germline CDR1 is KGHSH and CDR2 LQKENI. The CDR3 loop spans 13 amino acids. V lost 6 bases to trimming and J lost 4 bases; unmatched junction nucleotides: 5. DNA for the CDR3: TGTGCCAGCTCTCCGCAGGGGGCTTACGAGCAGTACTTC. Translation gives CASSPQGAYEQYF.

J is TRBJ1-6 and V is TRBV19; the D gene is possibly TRBD1 (5 bases). The CDR3 is made up of 15 amino acids. V lost 4 bases and J lost 0, with 7 bases in between. Germline loops: CDR1 LNHDA, CDR2 SQIVND (reference sequence). As DNA, the CDR3 is TGTGCCAGTAGTAAGGGGAGCTCCTATAATTCACCCCTCCACTTT. Amino acids: CASSKGSSYNSPLHF.

The chain joins TRBV11-2 to TRBJ2-3; 10 bases match TRBD2. The CDR3 runs to 15 residues. Germline V gives CDR1 SGHAT, CDR2 FQNNGV. The V and J ends lost 5 bases and 4 bases, in that order; junction bases with no gene match: 6. The CDR3 nucleotides read TGTGCCAGCAGCAAAAGCGGGGGGGCCTCAGATACGCAGTATTTT. Protein product: CASSKSGGASDTQYF.

The rearrangement uses TRBV4-3 and TRBJ2-3; 7 nucleotides match TRBD1. The trim removed 3 bases at V and 2 bases at J, leaving 11 bases unmatched. This CDR3 has 17 residues. In germline, CDR1 is LGHNA, CDR2 YSLEER. CDR3 in DNA: TGCGCCAGCAGCCAGGAAACTGGGACAGCCGCCACAGATACGCAGTATTTT. Its protein product is CASSQETGTAATDTQYF.

The V and J genes are TRBV7-9 and TRBJ2-7, with 8 bases aligning to TRBD1. After removal of 3 bases from V and 1 base from J, the junction contained 8 bases not matched to a gene. CDR1 and CDR2 (germline): SEHNR, FQNEAQ (reference sequence). CDR3 size: 16 residues. The CDR3 sequence: CASSLPRDRPSYEQYF. CDR3 DNA sequence: TGTGCCAGCAGCTTGCCTCGGGACAGGCCTTCCTACGAGCAGTACTTC.

This sequence joins TRBV7-9 and TRBJ2-1, with 7 bases fitting TRBD1. Germline lookup yields CDR1 SEHNR and CDR2 FQNEAQ (reference sequence). Losses at the gene ends were 3 bases for V and 0 bases for J; bases not matched to a gene: 11. The CDR3 spans 18 residues. The CDR3 loop is CASSFPQGQRSSYNEQFF. The CDR3, as DNA: TGTGCCAGCAGCTTCCCGCAGGGACAGCGGAGCTCCTACAATGAGCAGTTCTTC.

This clone was recorded a few times. V is TRBV19 and J is TRBJ1-6; possible D gene TRBD1, 5 bases. V lost 4 bases and J 0 bases, leaving 7 bases between the germline ends. Per germline, CDR1 LNHDA and CDR2 SQIVND (reference sequence). CDR3 length: 15 amino acids. The CDR3, as DNA: TGTGCCAGTAGTACGACAGTCTCCTATAATTCACCCCTCCACTTT. Translating it yields CASSTTVSYNSPLHF.

V gene TRBV5-1 combines with J gene TRBJ1-4, with 10 bases aligning to TRBD1. The CDR3 totals 15 residues. Germline CDR1 reads SGHRS; CDR2 reads YFSETQ. V shed 4 bases, J shed 5 bases, and the junction held 5 bases outside the gene matches. CDR3 bases: TGCGCCAGCAGCCCGGGACAGGGGCAGAATGAAAAACTGTTTTTT. This codes for CASSPGQGQNEKLFF.

This sequence joins TRBV6-6 and TRBJ1-5; D may be TRBD1 (5 bases). The germline V gene has CDR1 MNHNY and CDR2 SVGAGI (reference sequence). The CDR3 has 16 residues. V was trimmed by 10 bases and J by 0 bases, leaving 19 bases between them. The DNA for the CDR3 is TGTGCCACCGCCCCAGGATTGGGGGGTAGCAATCAGCCCCAGCATTTT. The encoded protein is CATAPGLGGSNQPQHF.

The genes are TRBV28 and TRBJ2-1; D may correspond to TRBD1 or TRBD2 (5 bases each). Trimming stripped 2 bases from V and 15 bases from J, with 23 bases between. Germline lookup yields CDR1 MDHEN and CDR2 SYDVKM. The CDR3 totals 15 residues. The DNA for the CDR3 is TGTGCCAGCAGTTTAGGGCTCTCCACTCGACGGGGCCGGTTCTTC. Protein product: CASSLGLSTRRGRFF.

The CDR3 is CASSPDREDEKLFF. The CDR3 bases are TGTGCCAGCAGCCCGGACAGGGAGGACGAAAAACTGTTTTTT. The V call is TRBV2, the J call TRBJ1-4; 8 bases agree with TRBD1. The CDR3 covers 14 residues. Germline assignment: CDR1 SNHLY and CDR2 FYNNEI. With 6 bases clipped from V and 8 bases from J, the junction kept 8 bases outside the gene matches.

The chain has TRBV7-3 and TRBJ2-2; D unresolved. This CDR3 spans 15 amino acids. The germline V gene has CDR1 SGHTA and CDR2 FQGTGA. V lost 1 base and J 4 bases, leaving 10 bases between the germline ends. The CDR3 sequence: CASSLRSRGTGELFF. The CDR3 bases are TGTGCCAGCAGCTTAAGGAGTCGAGGCACCGGGGAGCTGTTTTTT.

The chain carries TRBV27 and TRBJ1-5; D is possibly TRBD1 (6 bases). Germline CDR1 is MNHEY and CDR2 is SMNVEV (reference sequence). The germline V and J ends were trimmed by 5 bases and 0 bases, with 20 bases remaining between them. The CDR3 extends over 18 amino acids. CDR3 amino acids: CASSLTGTPRSSNQPQHF. In DNA, the CDR3 is TGTGCCAGCAGTCTTACCGGGACACCGAGATCTAGCAATCAGCCCCAGCATTTT.

In its sample, this clone was seen once. The chain is built from TRBV19 and TRBJ2-5; 13 positions match TRBD2. The V and J ends lost 8 bases and 5 bases, in that order; junction bases with no gene match: 2. This CDR3 has 13 residues. Germline CDR1 reads LNHDA; CDR2 reads SQIVND (reference sequence). CDR3 amino acids: CASATSGGETQYF. The CDR3, as DNA: TGTGCCAGTGCGACTAGCGGGGGGGAGACCCAGTACTTC.

The rearrangement uses TRBV27 and TRBJ2-6, with a weak D call TRBD2 (6 bases). Trimming stripped 3 bases from V and 2 bases from J, with 11 bases between. Germline V gives CDR1 MNHEY, CDR2 SMNVEV (reference sequence). The length of the CDR3 is 16 residues. The CDR3: CASSFQGGAGANVLTF. Written as DNA, the CDR3 is TGTGCCAGCAGTTTCCAGGGCGGGGCTGGGGCCAACGTCCTGACTTTC.

This chain links TRBV28 with TRBJ1-4, with D perhaps matching TRBD1 (6 bases). The V gene's germline CDR1 is MDHEN and CDR2 SYDVKM. The V end lost 6 bases, the J end lost 4 bases, and 12 bases lay between the germline ends. This CDR3 is built from 14 residues. Here the CDR3 DNA reads TGTGCCAGCAGGGAACCACAGGGTAATGAAAAACTGTTTTTT. It encodes CASREPQGNEKLFF.